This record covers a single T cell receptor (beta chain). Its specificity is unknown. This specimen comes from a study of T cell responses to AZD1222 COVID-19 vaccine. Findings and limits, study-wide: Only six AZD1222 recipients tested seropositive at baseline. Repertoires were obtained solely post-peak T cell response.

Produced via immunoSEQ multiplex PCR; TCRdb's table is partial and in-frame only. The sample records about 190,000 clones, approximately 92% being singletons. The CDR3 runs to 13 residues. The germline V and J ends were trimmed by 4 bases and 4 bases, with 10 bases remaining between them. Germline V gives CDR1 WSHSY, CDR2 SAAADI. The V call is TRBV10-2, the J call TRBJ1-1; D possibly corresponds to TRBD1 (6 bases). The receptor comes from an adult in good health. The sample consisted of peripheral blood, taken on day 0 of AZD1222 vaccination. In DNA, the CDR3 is TGCGCCAGCAGTGTATTAGGGGGCACTGAAGCTTTCTTT. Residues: CASSVLGGTEAFF.